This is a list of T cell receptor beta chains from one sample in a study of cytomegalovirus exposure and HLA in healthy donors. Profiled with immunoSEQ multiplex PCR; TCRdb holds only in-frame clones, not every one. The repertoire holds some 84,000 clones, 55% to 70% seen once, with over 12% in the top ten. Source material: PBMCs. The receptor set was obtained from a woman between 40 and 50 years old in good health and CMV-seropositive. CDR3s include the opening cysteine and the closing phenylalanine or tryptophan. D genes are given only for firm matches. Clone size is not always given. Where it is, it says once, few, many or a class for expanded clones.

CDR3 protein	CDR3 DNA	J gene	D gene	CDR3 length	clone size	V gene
CASSSPGHAGEQYF	TGTGCCAGCAGTTCGCCCGGGCACGCGGGGGAGCAGTACTTC	TRBJ2-7	NA	14	NA	TRBV28
CASSQPGYFTEAFF	TGCGCCAGCAGCCAGCCCGGTTATTTCACTGAAGCTTTCTTT	TRBJ1-1	NA	14	NA	TRBV4-3
CASRAQGIRGNQPQHF	TGTGCCAGCAGGGCTCAGGGGATTAGGGGCAATCAGCCCCAGCATTTT	TRBJ1-5	NA	16	few	TRBV28
CASSPLYQGSNNEQFF	TGCGCCAGCAGCCCCCTGTACCAGGGGAGTAACAATGAGCAGTTCTTC	TRBJ2-1	NA	16	NA	TRBV4-3
CASSLASRQVRGYTF	TGTGCCAGCAGCTTAGCTAGTCGACAGGTTCGTGGCTACACCTTC	TRBJ1-2	NA	15	NA	TRBV7-2
CASSTGQGDYGYTF	TGTGCCAGCAGTACGGGACAGGGGGATTATGGCTACACCTTC	TRBJ1-2	TRBD1	14	NA	TRBV28
CSVGPGGRYGYTF	TGCAGCGTTGGGCCAGGGGGCAGGTATGGCTACACCTTC	TRBJ1-2	TRBD1	13	NA	TRBV29-1
CASSLAGSSYEQYF	TGTGCCAGCAGCTTGGCGGGGAGCTCCTACGAGCAGTACTTC	TRBJ2-7	NA	14	few	TRBV7-2
CASSLGTSYEQFF	TGTGCCAGCAGTTTAGGGACTAGCTATGAGCAGTTCTTC	TRBJ2-1	TRBD2	13	NA	TRBV28
CASNTGEAQYF	TGTGCCAGCAATACAGGGGAAGCGCAGTATTTT	TRBJ2-3	TRBD1	11	NA	TRBV28
CASIPSGGGGNTIYF	TGTGCCAGCATCCCTTCTGGGGGAGGTGGAAACACCATATATTTT	TRBJ1-3	NA	15	NA	TRBV6-5
CASSQTGGTSPYSYEQYF	TGTGCCAGCAGCCAAACAGGGGGAACCTCACCTTACTCCTACGAGCAGTACTTC	TRBJ2-7	TRBD1	18	NA	TRBV14
CASSFSTGGATGELFF	TGCGCCAGCAGCTTCAGTACAGGGGGCGCCACCGGGGAGCTGTTTTTT	TRBJ2-2	TRBD1	16	few	TRBV5-1
CASSPEAQTETQYF	TGTGCCAGCTCACCAGAGGCCCAGACGGAGACCCAGTACTTC	TRBJ2-5	NA	14	NA	TRBV18
CASSQAGLAGGEQYF	TGTGCCAGCAGCCAAGCTGGACTAGCGGGAGGCGAGCAGTACTTC	TRBJ2-7	TRBD2	15	NA	TRBV4-2
CASSQGRGSGNTIYF	TGCGCCAGCAGCCAAGGCAGGGGATCGGGAAACACCATATATTTT	TRBJ1-3	NA	15	NA	TRBV4-3
CASSLSADQETQYF	TGTGCCAGCAGTTTGAGTGCCGATCAAGAGACCCAGTACTTC	TRBJ2-5	NA	14	NA	TRBV28
CASSPPSQSAEAFF	TGTGCCAGCTCCCCACCCTCCCAGTCCGCCGAAGCTTTCTTT	TRBJ1-1	NA	14	NA	TRBV18
CASSRTDPRTGYGYTF	TGTGCCAGCAGCCGTACCGACCCAAGGACTGGCTATGGCTACACCTTC	TRBJ1-2	NA	16	NA	TRBV6-6
CASADRGEGYGYTF	TGTGCCAGCGCCGACAGGGGAGAGGGCTATGGCTACACCTTC	TRBJ1-2	TRBD1	14	NA	TRBV5-5
CASSFGTGANYGYTF	TGTGCCAGCAGTTTCGGGACAGGGGCTAACTATGGCTACACCTTC	TRBJ1-2	TRBD1	15	few	TRBV6-1
CAISPGTSDETQYF	TGTGCCATCAGTCCCGGGACTAGCGATGAGACCCAGTACTTC	TRBJ2-5	TRBD2	14	NA	TRBV10-3
CASSLSSGRARQETQYF	TGTGCCAGCAGCTTATCTAGCGGGAGGGCCCGCCAAGAGACCCAGTACTTC	TRBJ2-5	TRBD2	17	NA	TRBV7-9
CASSAGAVYNEQFF	TGTGCCAGCAGTGCGGGAGCGGTCTACAATGAGCAGTTCTTC	TRBJ2-1	NA	14	NA	TRBV2
CASINPGNSGNTIYF	TGTGCCAGCATTAACCCAGGCAACTCTGGAAACACCATATATTTT	TRBJ1-3	NA	15	once	TRBV6-6
CASSSSQGIGELFF	TGTGCCAGCAGTTCGTCTCAGGGCATCGGGGAGCTGTTTTTT	TRBJ2-2	NA	14	NA	TRBV6-5
CASSEAGHSDTQYF	TGTGCCAGCAGCGAAGCGGGACACTCAGATACGCAGTATTTT	TRBJ2-3	NA	14	NA	TRBV11-2
CASSQGQGWTDTQYF	TGTGCCAGCAGCCAGGGACAGGGGTGGACAGATACGCAGTATTTT	TRBJ2-3	TRBD1	15	few	TRBV11-1
CASSLGPLTGANVLNF	TGCGCCAGCAGCTTGGGACCGCTGACTGGGGCCAACGTCCTGAATTTC	TRBJ2-6	NA	16	once	TRBV5-1
CASSQLYGTQYF	TGTGCCAGCAGCCAGCTATACGGGACCCAGTACTTC	TRBJ2-5	NA	12	NA	TRBV14
CASRAGPMTDTQYF	TGTGCCAGCAGAGCGGGGCCCATGACAGATACGCAGTATTTT	TRBJ2-3	TRBD2	14	NA	TRBV2
CASSADSGGYTF	TGTGCCAGCAGTGCGGATAGCGGGGGCTACACCTTC	TRBJ1-2	NA	12	NA	TRBV2
CASSSRAQGAQFYGYTF	TGTGCCAGCAGCTCGCGGGCGCAGGGGGCCCAGTTCTATGGCTACACCTTC	TRBJ1-2	TRBD1	17	few	TRBV11-2
CASSLAQGNEKLFF	TGTGCCAGCAGCTTAGCACAGGGCAACGAAAAACTGTTTTTT	TRBJ1-4	NA	14	NA	TRBV7-9
CAGGTSGSSEQYF	TGTGCCGGCGGGACTAGCGGGAGCAGCGAGCAGTACTTC	TRBJ2-7	TRBD2	13	NA	TRBV2
CASSSTPGDNEQFF	TGTGCCAGCAGCTCGACTCCCGGGGACAATGAGCAGTTCTTC	TRBJ2-1	NA	14	NA	TRBV9
CSPYRGICDEQFF	TGCAGCCCCTACAGGGGGATCTGCGATGAGCAGTTCTTC	TRBJ2-1	TRBD1	13	NA	TRBV29-1
CASSLGQGDTDTQYF	TGTGCCAGCTCATTGGGACAGGGCGATACAGATACGCAGTATTTT	TRBJ2-3	TRBD1	15	NA	TRBV18